This T cell receptor beta chain was found in a study of T cell responses to AZD1222 COVID-19 vaccine. This CDR3 has 11 residues. The germline CDR1 and CDR2 sequences are MNHEY and SMNVEV (reference sequence). V lost 8 bases to trimming and J lost 4 bases, with 9 bases between them. This clone was seen a few times. What it recognizes is unknown. General study results and limits: White British donors predominated, females outnumbered males, and clonal diversity was possibly underestimated.

Here immunoSEQ multiplex PCR was the method, and the copy in TCRdb shows in-frame clones only, minus some. The repertoire has fewer than 120,000 clones, over 85% of them found once; the top ten carry more than 2%. V usage is TRBV27 and J usage is TRBJ2-7; the D gene could be TRBD1 or TRBD2 (6 bases each). This clonotype originated in an adult who received the AZD1222 COVID-19 vaccine. Sample: peripheral blood, taken 28 days after the second AZD1222 dose. In DNA form, the CDR3 reads TGTGCCAGCGGAGGGGGGTACGAGCAGTACTTC. It translates to CASGGGYEQYF.